This TCR beta chain emerged from a study of cytomegalovirus exposure and HLA in healthy donors. Primers: 60 Vbeta forward and 13 Jbeta reverse. TCRdb's table, derived via immunoSEQ multiplex PCR, lists solely in-frame clones and lacks some. The data contain roughly 150,000 clones, around 73% of them singletons. Trimming at V came to 7 bases and at J to 5 bases, leaving 6 bases not matched to a gene. The CDR3 is 15 amino acids. The germline V gene has CDR1 LNHDA and CDR2 SQIVND (reference sequence). The source of this sequence is a woman between 18 and 30 years old in good health and CMV-seropositive. The sample was PBMCs. This chain joins TRBV19 and TRBJ1-6, with 9 bases lining up with TRBD1. This CDR3 is CASMGTGIDNSPLHF. CDR3 bases: TGTGCCAGTATGGGGACAGGGATAGATAATTCACCCCTCCACTTT.